These 12 T cell receptor beta chains came from one sample sequenced in a study of neurological immune-mediated disorders. TCRdb reanalysed the 5' RACE reads using MiXCR and keeps one entry per CDR3 protein. In the table there are over 60,000 distinct CDR3 sequences, 4% to 6% of which are singletons. The source material was PBMCs. The receptor source for this set is a woman under 40 with multiple sclerosis.

This clonotype appeared a few times. The chain couples TRBV15 to TRBJ2-5; 11 bases match TRBD2. Trimming removed 1 base from V and 3 bases from J; junction bases left unmatched: 4. This CDR3 is built from 16 residues. Germline loops: CDR1 LNHNV, CDR2 YYDKDF (reference sequence). CDR3 nucleotides: TGTGCCACCAGCAGAGCTATACTAGCGGGAGAAGAGACCCAGTACTTC. The encoded protein is CATSRAILAGEETQYF.

The gene calls are TRBV7-9 and TRBJ1-1; D not resolved. The CDR3 runs 12 residues. With 7 bases removed from V and 0 bases from J, the gap between germline ends came to 6 bases. Germline CDR1 SEHNR, CDR2 FQNEAQ (reference sequence). This chain's CDR3 is CASTVMNTEAFF. CDR3 coding DNA: TGTGCCAGCACCGTTATGAACACTGAAGCTTTCTTT.

This clonotype showed up many times. A junction end diverges from the germline sequence, so it may reflect a read error. The CDR3: CSASSGDQPQNF. CDR3 DNA: TGCAGTGCTAGTAGTGGGGATCAGCCCCAGAATTTT. The rearrangement links TRBV20-1 to TRBJ1-5; unclear D gene. Looked up from germline, CDR1 is DFQATT and CDR2 is SNEGSKA (reference sequence). This CDR3 region has 12 residues.

This clonotype was recorded at least ten times. The genes are TRBV20-1 and TRBJ2-7, with D possibly TRBD2 on 7 matching bases. The ends were cut back, 6 bases at V and 0 bases at J, with 15 bases in the middle. The CDR3 is 14 amino acids. Germline CDR1 DFQATT, CDR2 SNEGSKA (reference sequence). The CDR3 spells CSAAGARDSYEQYF. Written as DNA, the CDR3 is TGCAGTGCCGCGGGGGCTAGGGACTCCTACGAGCAGTACTTC.

This clonotype was seen a few times. The chain combines TRBV5-1 with TRBJ1-3; D not resolved. The germline V gene encodes CDR1 SGHRS and CDR2 YFSETQ. The CDR3 loop spans 14 amino acids. Trimming shortened V by 10 bases and J by 0 bases, and 14 bases separated the two germline ends. CDR3 sequence reads: CASGVRPSGNTIYF. CDR3 in DNA: TGCGCCTCCGGGGTCCGTCCCTCTGGAAACACCATATATTTT.

This clonotype was recorded at least ten times. The chain joins TRBV9 to TRBJ2-1; TRBD2 matches 8 bases. The germline CDR1 and CDR2 sequences are SGDLS and YYNGEE. Unmatched junction bases numbered 12, after V lost 3 bases and J lost 10 bases. The length of the CDR3 is 15 residues. The CDR3 reads CASSGNPGGTEEQFF. DNA of the CDR3: TGTGCCAGCAGCGGCAACCCGGGGGGGACGGAGGAGCAGTTCTTC.

This clonotype was detected ten times or more. The chain employs TRBV6-5 and TRBJ2-1; 7 bases are a match to TRBD1. The CDR3 totals 15 residues. With 2 bases clipped from V and 10 bases from J, the junction kept 11 bases outside the gene matches. Germline CDR1 and CDR2: MNHEY and SVGAGI. The CDR3 nucleotides are TGTGCCAGCAGTTACACTCCAGGGGGTCAAGGAGAGCAGTTCTTC. This codes for CASSYTPGGQGEQFF.

This clonotype was observed many times. The rearrangement uses TRBV20-1 and TRBJ2-3; 14 bases agree with TRBD2. The ends lost 5 bases at V and 8 bases at J; junction bases unmatched: 9. The V gene's germline CDR1 is DFQATT and CDR2 SNEGSKA (reference sequence). There are 15 residues in the CDR3. For the CDR3, the DNA is TGCAGTGCTGACGTCGGGACTAGCGGGGGCCGTACGCAGTATTTT. This gives the protein CSADVGTSGGRTQYF.

There are many counts of this clonotype. The chain combines TRBV28 with TRBJ1-2; D gene ambiguous. This CDR3 has 16 residues. Per the germline V gene, CDR1 is MDHEN and CDR2 is SYDVKM. V lost 4 bases and J lost 5, with 20 bases in between. The CDR3 is CASSSGRVSYQYGYTF. The CDR3 bases are TGTGCCAGCAGTTCGGGCAGAGTATCGTATCAATATGGCTACACCTTC.

In its sample, this clonotype was seen many times. V is TRBV20-1 and J is TRBJ2-3; TRBD2 matches at 9 bases. The V segment lost 2 bases and the J segment 4 bases; nucleotides outside the gene matches: 7. This CDR3 is built from 15 residues. Germline V gives CDR1 DFQATT, CDR2 SNEGSKA (reference sequence). The CDR3 bases are TGCAGTGCTAGAAGTGCTAGCGGGGCTTCAGATACGCAGTATTTT. This gives the protein CSARSASGASDTQYF.

This clonotype was seen ten or more times. The chain links TRBV7-6 to TRBJ2-3; TRBD2 is a possible D gene (5 bases). Trimming removed 1 base at V and 5 bases at J, with 13 bases between. In germline, CDR1 is SGHVS, CDR2 FNYEAQ. The CDR3 loop spans 15 amino acids. The DNA for the CDR3 is TGTGCCAGCAGCTTAGATCCAGCGGCCATAGATACGCAGTATTTT. Its translation: CASSLDPAAIDTQYF.

At least ten counts were recorded for this clonotype. The chain carries TRBV7-9 and TRBJ2-1; D is possibly TRBD1 (6 bases). Per germline, CDR1 SEHNR and CDR2 FQNEAQ (reference sequence). The CDR3 loop spans 16 amino acids. V lost 0 bases, J lost 5 bases, and 14 bases lay in between. As DNA, the CDR3 is TGTGCCAGCAGCTTAGCCCGGACAGTCAGGGACAATGAGCAGTTCTTC. It is translated as CASSLARTVRDNEQFF.